Following are 25 T cell receptor beta chains from one sample sequenced in a study of T cell responses to AZD1222 COVID-19 vaccine. The table came from immunoSEQ multiplex PCR; TCRdb's copy has only in-frame clones and leaves some out. The sample carries tens of thousands of clones, approximately 90% recorded once. Sequencing used peripheral blood, obtained on day 0 of AZD1222 vaccination. Source of these receptors: an adult in good health.

This chain links TRBV19 with TRBJ2-5, with D perhaps TRBD1 (6 bases). Deletions cut 9 bases from V and 5 bases from J, with 25 bases between. Germline V gives CDR1 LNHDA, CDR2 SQIVND (reference sequence). CDR3 size: 16 residues. The CDR3 reads CASSSRGQPPWETQYF. CDR3 nucleotide sequence: TGTGCCAGCTCCAGCAGAGGACAGCCTCCGTGGGAGACCCAGTACTTC.

The chain recombines TRBV9 with TRBJ2-7; the match to TRBD2 covers 7 bases. Germline loops: CDR1 SGDLS, CDR2 YYNGEE. CDR3 length: 13 amino acids. J lost 3 bases, V lost 4 bases, and 4 bases had no gene match. CDR3 amino acids: CASSFTSDYEQYF. In DNA, the CDR3 is TGTGCCAGCAGCTTTACTAGCGACTACGAGCAGTACTTC.

The rearrangement joins TRBV4-3 to TRBJ2-2; D gene unclear. Between the trimmed V and J ends, which lost 4 bases and 6 bases, there was a span of 9 bases. CDR1 and CDR2 from the germline V gene are LGHNA and YSLEER. The length of the CDR3 is 13 residues. The CDR3 DNA reads as TGCGCCAGCAGCCGTGAAACGGCCGGGGAGCTGTTTTTT. Translating it yields CASSRETAGELFF.

The CDR3 DNA follows: TGTGCCAGCAGACCTCACAGGAACACTGAAGCTTTCTTT. Its translation: CASRPHRNTEAFF. The chain couples TRBV28 to TRBJ1-1, with D hard to call. V gave up 6 bases and J gave up 1 base, with 9 bases separating them. Germline lookup yields CDR1 MDHEN and CDR2 SYDVKM. The CDR3 contains 13 residues. The full variable domain, in which reference TRBV28 and TRBJ1-1 provide the parts outside the CDR3, is DVKVTQSSRYLVKRTGEKVFLECVQDMDHENMFWYRQDPGLGLRLIYFSYDVKMKEKGDIPEGYSVSREKKERFSLILESASTNQTSMYLCASRPHRNTEAFFGQGTRLTVV.

The V and J genes are TRBV18 and TRBJ2-1, with 12 bases aligning to TRBD2. Germline V lookup: CDR1 KGHSH, CDR2 LQKENI. The trim removed 3 bases at V and 8 bases at J, leaving 8 bases unmatched. The CDR3 is 16 amino acids. The CDR3, as DNA: TGTGCCAGCTCACCCCCGTCTAGCGGGGGGGCCTATGAGCAGTTCTTC. Translation: CASSPPSSGGAYEQFF.

The chain links TRBV6-5 to TRBJ2-7; tentative D call: TRBD1 (6 bases). Germline CDR1 and CDR2: MNHEY and SVGAGI. Trimming stripped 5 bases from V and 6 bases from J, with 11 bases between. This CDR3 region has 12 residues. CDR3 sequence: CASSRTAREQYF. As DNA, the CDR3 is TGTGCCAGCAGTAGGACAGCACGCGAGCAGTACTTC.

The chain joins TRBV9 to TRBJ1-6; 7 nucleotides align to TRBD1. The ends lost 4 bases at V and 6 bases at J; junction bases unmatched: 13. The CDR3 runs 17 residues. Germline loops: CDR1 SGDLS, CDR2 YYNGEE. CDR3 coding DNA: TGTGCCAGCAGCTCGACAGGGTGGGGAGGGAGTAATTCACCCCTCCACTTT. This translates into CASSSTGWGGSNSPLHF. Based on the CDR3 plus reference TRBV9 and TRBJ1-6, the full variable domain is DSGVTQTPKHLITATGQRVTLRCSPRSGDLSVYWYQQSLDQGLQFLIQYYNGEERAKGNILERFSAQQFPDLHSELNLSSLELGDSALYFCASSSTGWGGSNSPLHFGNGTRLTVT.

The V and J genes are TRBV4-1 and TRBJ2-7; weak D call: TRBD2 (6 bases). Germline V gene data show CDR1 as MGHRA and CDR2 as YSYEKL. The length of the CDR3 is 15 residues. V lost 2 bases and J 2 bases, leaving 13 bases between the germline ends. The CDR3 is CASSQTHGGPYEQYF. The CDR3 DNA is TGCGCCAGCAGCCAAACCCACGGGGGACCCTACGAGCAGTACTTC.

The chain has TRBV18 and TRBJ1-2; TRBD1 agrees at 9 bases. Trimming took 8 bases from V and 5 from J; bases not matched to a gene: 6. This CDR3 region has 13 residues. Per the germline V gene, CDR1 is KGHSH and CDR2 is LQKENI. As DNA, the CDR3 is TGTGCCAGCACCTGGGACAGGGAGTATGGCTACACCTTC. Its protein is CASTWDREYGYTF.

Worth noting for this clone: Relative to the germline gene, one junction end is altered; a read error may explain this. The chain uses TRBV11-1 and TRBJ1-1, with D unresolved. The CDR3 contains 16 residues. Germline CDR1 SGHAT, CDR2 FQDESV (reference sequence). CDR3: CASSLDNLPTSLKLSF. The CDR3 DNA sequence: TGTGCCAGCAGCTTAGACAATTTACCGACCTCACTGAAGCTTTCCTTT.

The chain couples TRBV10-3 to TRBJ2-1; D is undetermined. The germline V gene has CDR1 ENHRY and CDR2 SYGVKD. V gave up 6 bases and J gave up 4 bases, with 10 bases separating them. The CDR3 loop spans 13 amino acids. In nucleotides, the CDR3 is TGTGCCATCAGCCATCCCGGGTACAATGAGCAGTTCTTC. It yields the protein CAISHPGYNEQFF.

This rearrangement joins TRBV10-3 to TRBJ1-2; tentatively, D is TRBD1 (6 bases). Looked up from germline, CDR1 is ENHRY and CDR2 is SYGVKD. Trimming removed 4 bases at V and 5 bases at J, with 11 bases between. This CDR3 has 13 amino acids. The CDR3 coding sequence is TGTGCCATCAGTGCGACAGGACGATATGGCTACACCTTC. Its translation is CAISATGRYGYTF.

The rearrangement uses TRBV18 and TRBJ2-5, with D possibly being TRBD2 (6 bases). Germline-derived CDR1 and CDR2 are KGHSH and LQKENI. The CDR3 totals 15 residues. The germline V and J ends were trimmed by 3 bases and 5 bases, with 16 bases remaining between them. The CDR3 nucleotides read TGTGCCAGCTCACCCCCGGGTCGGGAGAGGGAGACCCAGTACTTC. This sequence encodes CASSPPGRERETQYF.

The chain recombines TRBV9 with TRBJ2-7; 8 bases line up with TRBD1. V dropped 0 bases and J dropped 5; count of bases not matched to a gene: 7. CDR1 and CDR2 from the germline V gene are SGDLS and YYNGEE. CDR3 length equals 15 residues. The CDR3 reads CASSVGLRGQDEQYF. The CDR3 region has the DNA TGTGCCAGCAGCGTAGGGCTCAGGGGGCAGGACGAGCAGTACTTC.

The chain has TRBV2 and TRBJ1-1; D uncertain. Germline V gene lookup returns CDR1 SNHLY and CDR2 FYNNEI. The CDR3 has 14 amino acids. The V end was cut by 4 bases, the J end by 4 bases, with 13 bases between. For the CDR3, the DNA is TGTGCCAGCAGTGTTCAGGTATCTGGCACTGAAGCTTTCTTT. It specifies CASSVQVSGTEAFF.

The gene calls are TRBV7-6 and TRBJ2-5; D is unclear. From germline, CDR1 is SGHVS and CDR2 FNYEAQ. Trimming shortened V by 1 base and J by 3 bases, and 3 bases separated the two germline ends. The CDR3 sequence is 12 residues long. The CDR3 nucleotides are TGTGCCAGCAGCTTAGTTGAAGAGACCCAGTACTTC. Translating it yields CASSLVEETQYF.

This clone was detected only once. The genes are TRBV7-3 and TRBJ2-7; 10 bases agree with TRBD1. This CDR3 comprises 13 residues. Germline V gene lookup returns CDR1 SGHTA and CDR2 FQGTGA. The V and J ends lost 8 bases and 6 bases, in that order; junction bases with no gene match: 7. The CDR3 coding sequence is TGTGCCAGCGCCGGGACAGGGGTTTCCGAGCAGTACTTC. Translated, it gives CASAGTGVSEQYF.

V usage is TRBV6-2 or TRBV6-3 and J usage is TRBJ2-1, with D perhaps matching TRBD1 (6 bases). Trimming shortened V by 6 bases and J by 0 bases, and 24 bases separated the two germline ends. Germline CDR1 reads MNHEY; CDR2 reads SVGEGT. The CDR3 is 19 amino acids. The CDR3 spells CASSHRAAGTPSSYNEQFF. The CDR3 DNA reads as TGTGCCAGCAGCCACAGGGCCGCAGGGACCCCAAGCTCCTACAATGAGCAGTTCTTC.

This clone appeared once. The CDR3 spells CASSPAAGTVTLHF. The CDR3 DNA reads as TGTGCCAGCAGCCCAGCGGCCGGGACAGTTACCCTCCACTTT. V is TRBV5-5 and J is TRBJ1-6, with 7 positions matching TRBD1. With V trimmed by 4 bases and J by 14 bases, 12 bases remained unmatched. Per the germline V gene, CDR1 is SGHKS and CDR2 is YYEKEE (reference sequence). This CDR3 region has 14 residues.

The rearrangement links TRBV18 to TRBJ1-5, with no clear D. Between the trimmed V and J ends, which lost 0 bases and 2 bases, there was a span of 11 bases. The CDR3 sequence is 16 residues long. Germline V gene lookup returns CDR1 KGHSH and CDR2 LQKENI. Here the CDR3 reads CASSPPGAGGNQPQHF. For the CDR3, the DNA is TGTGCCAGCTCACCACCGGGCGCTGGCGGCAATCAGCCCCAGCATTTT. The whole variable domain, filled in from reference TRBV18 and TRBJ1-5, reads NAGVMQNPRHLVRRRGQEARLRCSPMKGHSHVYWYRQLPEEGLKFMVYLQKENIIDESGMPKERFSAEFPKEGPSILRIQQVVRGDSAAYFCASSPPGAGGNQPQHFGDGTRLSIL.

The chain uses TRBV7-8 and TRBJ1-1, with 8 bases that match TRBD1. The CDR3 has 17 amino acids. Germline CDR1 and CDR2: SGHVS and FQNEAQ. With V trimmed by 3 bases and J by 3 bases, 12 bases remained unmatched. The CDR3 nucleotides read TGTGCCAGCAGCTTTTCCCCAGGGGGCGGTGGGTACACTGAAGCTTTCTTT. It specifies CASSFSPGGGGYTEAFF.

This clone appeared a few times. The chain combines TRBV19 with TRBJ1-5; a weak D match, TRBD1 (5 bases). The CDR3 runs 17 residues. V shed 5 bases and J shed 2 bases, with 19 bases lying between them. Germline CDR1 reads LNHDA; CDR2 reads SQIVND (reference sequence). CDR3 bases: TGTGCCAGTAGTCCCCCGGGGCTAACTGGAGGCAATCAGCCCCAGCATTTT. Protein: CASSPPGLTGGNQPQHF.

This chain connects TRBV25-1 to TRBJ1-4; D might be TRBD1 (5 bases). Per the germline V gene, CDR1 is MGHDK and CDR2 is SYGVNS. V gave up 6 bases and J gave up 3 bases, with 14 bases separating them. The CDR3 runs 15 residues. CDR3 nucleotide sequence: TGTGCCAGCAGCGATTCAGGGTCGCCTAATGAAAAACTGTTTTTT. Amino acids: CASSDSGSPNEKLFF.

The chain combines TRBV27 with TRBJ2-3; D may be TRBD1 (5 bases). Trimming cost V 4 bases and J 6 bases, with 11 bases left between them. Germline CDR1 reads MNHEY; CDR2 reads SMNVEV (reference sequence). The CDR3 length is 13 residues. The CDR3 DNA follows: TGTGCCAGCAGTTGGACAATTTACGATACGCAGTATTTT. This codes for CASSWTIYDTQYF.

The rearrangement uses TRBV27 and TRBJ2-5; TRBD1 matches 8 bases. Germline V CDR1 and CDR2: MNHEY, SMNVEV (reference sequence). After removal of 4 bases from V and 4 bases from J, the junction contained 2 bases not matched to a gene. The CDR3 spans 13 residues. The CDR3 here is CASSSRGRETQYF. The CDR3 DNA sequence: TGTGCCAGCAGTTCCAGGGGGCGAGAGACCCAGTACTTC.